A single sample is the source of the 25 T cell receptor beta chains below, sequenced in a study of T cell repertoires in cytomegalovirus infection. A single record per CDR3 protein comes from TCRdb applying MiXCR to the reads. The sample includes fewer than 700,000 distinct CDR3 sequences, 24% seen only once; the top ten take 8%. The sequenced sample consisted of CD8+ T cells from PBMCs. The receptors here all came from a human donor in good health (CMV status not recorded). Some clones in this sample may be carry-over from other donors' samples.

This clonotype appeared a few times. The V call is TRBV6-1, the J call TRBJ1-1, with a tentative D call TRBD1 (5 bases). CDR1 is MNHNS and CDR2 is SASEGT in the germline V gene. Trimming removed 6 bases from V and 4 bases from J, with 15 bases in between. The CDR3 sequence is 14 residues long. CDR3 amino acids: CASSDSGLSTEAFF. The CDR3 DNA follows: TGTGCCAGCAGCGACAGTGGGTTAAGCACTGAAGCTTTCTTT.

This clonotype turned up a few times. The chain recombines TRBV5-1 with TRBJ1-1; D call uncertain. Germline lookup yields CDR1 SGHRS and CDR2 YFSETQ. V was shortened by 0 bases and J by 1 base, with 16 bases between the two germline ends. This CDR3 has 17 residues. The CDR3 region has the DNA TGCGCCAGCAGCTTGGCCACCGGATGGCACCCGAACACTGAAGCTTTCTTT. It translates to CASSLATGWHPNTEAFF.

The chain couples TRBV6-5 to TRBJ2-7, with TRBD1 matching 7 bases. Losses at the gene ends were 6 bases for V and 5 bases for J; bases not matched to a gene: 16. The CDR3 spans 16 residues. Germline V gene data show CDR1 as MNHEY and CDR2 as SVGAGI. CDR3 bases: TGTGCCAGCAGGACGGACAGGACCCTTTCGGTCAACGAGCAGTACTTC. Its translation: CASRTDRTLSVNEQYF.

V and J are TRBV28 and TRBJ2-2, with D unclear. This CDR3 is built from 15 residues. Germline V gives CDR1 MDHEN, CDR2 SYDVKM. Trimming cost V 4 bases and J 2 bases, with 11 bases left between them. CDR3 loop: CASSSPYGNTGELFF. CDR3 sequence (DNA): TGTGCCAGCAGTTCACCCTACGGTAACACCGGGGAGCTGTTTTTT. The variable domain in full, completed from reference TRBV28 and TRBJ2-2, reads DVKVTQSSRYLVKRTGEKVFLECVQDMDHENMFWYRQDPGLGLRLIYFSYDVKMKEKGDIPEGYSVSREKKERFSLILESASTNQTSMYLCASSSPYGNTGELFFGEGSRLTVL.

The chain recombines TRBV10-3 with TRBJ2-2, with D hard to call. CDR3 length: 12 amino acids. Germline V gene sequence: CDR1 ENHRY, CDR2 SYGVKD. V lost 2 bases to trimming and J lost 7 bases, with 5 bases between them. The CDR3 reads CAISENGGELFF. The CDR3 DNA is TGTGCCATCAGTGAGAACGGCGGGGAGCTGTTTTTT.

This clonotype was counted only a few times. The rearrangement joins TRBV14 to TRBJ1-2; TRBD1 is a possible D gene (6 bases). V lost 3 bases and J 4 bases, leaving 12 bases between the germline ends. Germline V gene lookup returns CDR1 SGHDN and CDR2 FVKESK. The CDR3 runs 14 residues. CDR3 region: CASSHAGAGYGYTF. CDR3 sequence (DNA): TGTGCCAGCAGCCACGCAGGGGCGGGCTATGGCTACACCTTC.

The chain combines TRBV25-1 with TRBJ2-2, with no clear D. V lost 1 base and J lost 5, with 5 bases in between. From germline, CDR1 is MGHDK and CDR2 SYGVNS. There are 13 residues in the CDR3. In DNA form, the CDR3 reads TGTGCCAGCAGTGAATTCCTTACCGGGGAGCTGTTTTTT. Protein product: CASSEFLTGELFF. Full variable domain (missing parts from reference TRBV25-1 and TRBJ2-2): EADIYQTPRYLVIGTGKKITLECSQTMGHDKMYWYQQDPGMELHLIHYSYGVNSTEKGDLSSESTVSRIRTEHFPLTLESARPSHTSQYLCASSEFLTGELFFGEGSRLTVL.

This chain connects TRBV5-6 to TRBJ1-1; 7 bases match TRBD1. V shed 0 bases, J shed 10 bases, and the junction held 6 bases outside the gene matches. The CDR3 runs to 13 residues. CDR1 is SGHDT and CDR2 is YYEEEE in the germline V gene. The CDR3 sequence: CASSLVSGGGAFF. CDR3 DNA sequence: TGTGCCAGCAGCTTGGTGTCAGGGGGGGGAGCTTTCTTT.

A word on this clonotype: One junction end does not reproduce the germline sequence, and a read error may be involved. V usage is TRBV7-9 and J usage is TRBJ1-1, with 9 positions matching TRBD1. CDR1 and CDR2 (germline): SEHNR, FQNEAQ (reference sequence). The CDR3 is made up of 14 amino acids. CDR3 coding DNA: TGTGTCAGCAGCAGCCGGGACAGGGTCACTGAAGCTTTCTTT. Translated, it gives CVSSSRDRVTEAFF.

This clonotype was seen ten or more times. The chain joins TRBV7-6 to TRBJ2-7; TRBD2 matches 9 bases. J gave up 5 bases and V 5 bases, and 10 bases lay outside the gene matches. CDR1 and CDR2 from the germline V gene are SGHVS and FNYEAQ. The CDR3 is 15 residues long. This CDR3 is CASSLPSGGGDEQYF. In DNA form, the CDR3 reads TGTGCCAGCAGCCTACCTTCGGGCGGGGGGGACGAGCAGTACTTC.

With regard to this clonotype: Possible read error: a much larger clone is one base away. This chain links TRBV28 with TRBJ1-5; 7 bases fit TRBD1. The germline gives CDR1 MDHEN, CDR2 SYDVKM. The CDR3 sequence is 15 residues long. The chain's CDR3 is CVSSPLWAGGQPQHF. The DNA of the CDR3 is TGTGTCAGCAGTCCACTCTGGGCAGGGGGTCAGCCCCAGCATTTT.

There are many counts of this clonotype. The genes are TRBV7-2 and TRBJ2-7; no clear D. CDR1 is SGHTA, CDR2 FQGNSA, per germline. The V gene lost 3 bases and the J gene lost 6 bases, with 12 bases spanning the gap. There are 13 residues in the CDR3. CDR3 sequence (DNA): TGTGCCAGCAGCTTGGGCGTTCGGCGCGAGCAGTACTTC. It is translated as CASSLGVRREQYF. Based on the CDR3 plus reference TRBV7-2 and TRBJ2-7, the full variable domain is GAGVSQSPSNKVTEKGKDVELRCDPISGHTALYWYRQSLGQGLEFLIYFQGNSAPDKSGLPSDRFSAERTGGSVSTLTIQRTQQEDSAVYLCASSLGVRREQYFGPGTRLTVT.

The rearrangement links TRBV24-1 to TRBJ2-5, with D maybe TRBD2 (5 bases). Deletions cut 5 bases from V and 3 bases from J, with 24 bases between. The CDR3 has 18 residues. Germline V gene data show CDR1 as KGHDR and CDR2 as SFDVKD. CDR3 in DNA: TGTGCCACCAGTGGTTTTTCCTCCCGCCGGGGAATTGAAGAGACCCAGTACTTC. Translating gives CATSGFSSRRGIEETQYF.

Only a few counts were recorded for this clonotype. The chain carries TRBV20-1 and TRBJ2-1; TRBD2 matches at 8 bases. V shed 2 bases, J shed 5 bases, and the junction held 8 bases outside the gene matches. CDR3 length: 15 residues. Germline V gene lookup returns CDR1 DFQATT and CDR2 SNEGSKA (reference sequence). Here the CDR3 reads CSARLIPGGDNEQFF. The CDR3 nucleotides are TGCAGTGCTAGATTAATCCCGGGGGGGGACAATGAGCAGTTCTTC.

This clonotype was seen at least ten times. The V call is TRBV7-2, the J call TRBJ2-5, with D tentatively TRBD2 (6 bases). This CDR3 has 15 residues. In germline, CDR1 is SGHTA, CDR2 FQGNSA. The V end lost 1 base, the J end lost 5 bases, and 14 bases lay between the germline ends. The CDR3 DNA sequence: TGTGCCAGCAGCTTAGGGAGGCGGGACGGGGAGACCCAGTACTTC. Its protein product is CASSLGRRDGETQYF.

The rearrangement uses TRBV6-6 and TRBJ2-2, with D perhaps TRBD1 (5 bases). The CDR3 length is 17 residues. V lost 4 bases and J lost 1, with 16 bases in between. Germline V gene lookup returns CDR1 MNHNY and CDR2 SVGAGI (reference sequence). For the CDR3, the DNA is TGTGCCAGCAGTTTCCCCGACAGACAAATGAACACCGGGGAGCTGTTTTTT. Its protein is CASSFPDRQMNTGELFF.

The V call is TRBV29-1, the J call TRBJ2-1; D is undetermined. Per germline, CDR1 SQVTM and CDR2 ANQGSEA. Trimming took 3 bases from V and 4 from J, leaving 7 bases between them. The length of the CDR3 is 12 residues. CDR3 region: CSVDWIYNEQFF. The CDR3 DNA reads as TGCAGCGTTGACTGGATTTACAATGAGCAGTTCTTC.

This clonotype was counted a few times. This rearrangement joins TRBV6-2 or TRBV6-3 to TRBJ2-3; TRBD2 agrees at 15 bases. This CDR3 has 18 amino acids. Looked up from germline, CDR1 is MNHEY and CDR2 is SVGEGT. The trim removed 5 bases at V and 2 bases at J, leaving 8 bases unmatched. This CDR3 is CASSTQGLAGGPTDTQYF. The CDR3 bases are TGTGCCAGCAGTACCCAGGGACTAGCGGGGGGTCCCACAGATACGCAGTATTTT.

This chain joins TRBV7-9 and TRBJ1-1; the D is unclear. The V gene lost 4 bases and the J gene lost 6 bases, with 12 bases spanning the gap. The CDR3 consists of 13 residues. Germline CDR1 reads SEHNR; CDR2 reads FQNEAQ (reference sequence). The CDR3 sequence is CASSSVEGSEAFF. The CDR3 bases are TGTGCCAGCAGCTCCGTAGAAGGGTCTGAAGCTTTCTTT.

This clonotype has more than one count but fewer than ten. The chain carries TRBV6-2 or TRBV6-3 and TRBJ1-2; TRBD1 matches 7 bases. Germline V gene lookup returns CDR1 MNHEY and CDR2 SVGEGT. The CDR3 covers 13 residues. After removal of 4 bases from V and 8 bases from J, the junction contained 7 bases not matched to a gene. The CDR3 loop reads CASSSDRNFGYTF. In nucleotides, the CDR3 is TGTGCCAGCAGTTCGGACAGGAACTTCGGCTACACCTTC.

In this sample, this clonotype turned up many times. This chain joins TRBV2 and TRBJ2-2; 8 bases are shared with TRBD2. Germline V gene sequence: CDR1 SNHLY, CDR2 FYNNEI. Trimming removed 10 bases from V and 2 bases from J; junction bases left unmatched: 6. The CDR3 runs to 14 residues. The CDR3 nucleotides are TGTGCCACCCCAGCGGGGGTCAACACCGGGGAGCTGTTTTTT. This translates into CATPAGVNTGELFF.

The chain joins TRBV28 to TRBJ2-5; TRBD1 matches at 7 bases. This CDR3 region has 13 residues. Germline V gene sequence: CDR1 MDHEN, CDR2 SYDVKM. The trim removed 5 bases at V and 7 bases at J, leaving 7 bases unmatched. CDR3 nucleotide sequence: TGTGCCAGCAGTCCGACAGGGTGGGGGACCCAGTACTTC. It is translated as CASSPTGWGTQYF.

This clonotype appeared a few times. The V and J genes are TRBV4-2 and TRBJ1-6, with D perhaps TRBD1 (5 bases). This CDR3 spans 17 amino acids. The germline gives CDR1 LGHNA, CDR2 YNFKEQ. V shed 0 bases and J shed 0 bases, with 9 bases lying between them. DNA for the CDR3: TGTGCCAGCAGCCAAGATCGGGGGAGCTCCTATAATTCACCCCTCCACTTT. Its translation is CASSQDRGSSYNSPLHF.

This clonotype was recorded many times. The rearrangement uses TRBV10-3 and TRBJ2-1; TRBD2 matches at 8 bases. The germline V gene has CDR1 ENHRY and CDR2 SYGVKD. This CDR3 has 15 residues. The trim removed 5 bases at V and 4 bases at J, leaving 7 bases unmatched. CDR3 sequence (DNA): TGTGCCATCAGTCGCAGCGGGGGACGTTACAATGAGCAGTTCTTC. Protein: CAISRSGGRYNEQFF.

In its sample, this clonotype was seen a few times. The chain has TRBV13 and TRBJ1-1; D remains unclear. Trimming took 4 bases from V and 4 from J, leaving 13 bases between them. Per the germline V gene, CDR1 is PRHDT and CDR2 is FYEKMQ (reference sequence). This CDR3 comprises 14 residues. In DNA, the CDR3 is TGTGCCAGCAGCTCGGCCTCTCCGGCCACTGAAGCTTTCTTT. Protein product: CASSSASPATEAFF.